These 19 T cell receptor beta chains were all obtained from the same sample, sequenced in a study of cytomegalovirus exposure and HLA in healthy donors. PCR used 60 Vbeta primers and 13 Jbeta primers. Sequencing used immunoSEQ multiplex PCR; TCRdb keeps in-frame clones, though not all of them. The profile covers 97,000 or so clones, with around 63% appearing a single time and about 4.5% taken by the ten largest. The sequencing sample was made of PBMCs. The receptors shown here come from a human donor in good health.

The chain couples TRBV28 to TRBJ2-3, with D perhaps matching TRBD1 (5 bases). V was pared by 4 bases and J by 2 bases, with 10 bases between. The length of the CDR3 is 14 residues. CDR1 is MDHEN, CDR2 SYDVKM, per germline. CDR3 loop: CASSYDSYTDTQYF. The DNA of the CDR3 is TGTGCCAGCAGTTACGACAGTTACACAGATACGCAGTATTTT.

CDR3 sequence reads: CASSELAYQETQYF. The DNA of the CDR3 is TGTGCCAGCAGTGAACTAGCGTACCAAGAGACCCAGTACTTC. The chain carries TRBV6-1 and TRBJ2-5, with D possibly TRBD2 on 6 matching bases. Germline loops: CDR1 MNHNS, CDR2 SASEGT. CDR3 size: 14 residues. V shed 2 bases and J shed 0 bases, with 7 bases lying between them.

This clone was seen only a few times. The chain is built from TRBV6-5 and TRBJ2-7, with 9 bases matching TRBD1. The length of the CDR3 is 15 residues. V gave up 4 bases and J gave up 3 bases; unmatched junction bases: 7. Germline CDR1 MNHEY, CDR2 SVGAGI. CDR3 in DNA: TGTGCCAGCAGTTCCCTCACAGGGGGCGGCTACGAGCAGTACTTC. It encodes CASSSLTGGGYEQYF.

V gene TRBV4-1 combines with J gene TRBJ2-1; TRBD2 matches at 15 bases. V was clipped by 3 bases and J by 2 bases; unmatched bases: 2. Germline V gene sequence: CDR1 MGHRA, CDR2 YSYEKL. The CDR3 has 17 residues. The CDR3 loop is CASSQGTSGRPYNEQFF. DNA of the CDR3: TGCGCCAGCAGCCAGGGGACTAGCGGGAGGCCCTACAATGAGCAGTTCTTC.

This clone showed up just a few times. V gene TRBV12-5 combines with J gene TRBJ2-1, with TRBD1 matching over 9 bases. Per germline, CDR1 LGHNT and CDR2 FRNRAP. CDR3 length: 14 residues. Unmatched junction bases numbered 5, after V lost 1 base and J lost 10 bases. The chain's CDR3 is CASGLGRQGVEQFF. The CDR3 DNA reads TGTGCTAGTGGTTTGGGTCGACAGGGGGTGGAGCAGTTCTTC.

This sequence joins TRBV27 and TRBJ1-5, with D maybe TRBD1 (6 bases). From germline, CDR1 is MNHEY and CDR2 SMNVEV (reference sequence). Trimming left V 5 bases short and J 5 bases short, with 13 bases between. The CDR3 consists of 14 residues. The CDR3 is CASSLRGTDQPQHF. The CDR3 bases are TGTGCCAGCAGTCTAAGGGGGACCGATCAGCCCCAGCATTTT.

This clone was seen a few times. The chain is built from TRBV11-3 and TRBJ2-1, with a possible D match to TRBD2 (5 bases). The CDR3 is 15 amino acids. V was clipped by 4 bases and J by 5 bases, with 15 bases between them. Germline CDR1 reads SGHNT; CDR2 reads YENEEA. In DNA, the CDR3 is TGTGCCAGCAGCTCCGGGGTGTACCCGAACAATGAGCAGTTCTTC. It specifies CASSSGVYPNNEQFF.

The CDR3 sequence: CASSSGRANEQFF. As DNA, the CDR3 is TGTGCCAGCAGTAGCGGGAGGGCCAATGAGCAGTTCTTC. The chain combines TRBV2 with TRBJ2-1; 10 bases are a match to TRBD2. The germline V gene encodes CDR1 SNHLY and CDR2 FYNNEI. The CDR3 consists of 13 residues. The V and J ends lost 5 bases and 6 bases, in that order; junction bases with no gene match: 1.

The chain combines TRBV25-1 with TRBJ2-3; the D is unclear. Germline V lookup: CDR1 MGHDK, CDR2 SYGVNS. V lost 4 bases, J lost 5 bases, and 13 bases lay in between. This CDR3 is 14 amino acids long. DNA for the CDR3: TGTGCCAGCAGTGGCCCAATAAGGAGAGATACGCAGTATTTT. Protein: CASSGPIRRDTQYF.

The CDR3 reads CASSKRTSEYQETQYF. CDR3 DNA sequence: TGTGCCAGTAGTAAAAGGACTAGCGAGTACCAAGAGACCCAGTACTTC. The genes are TRBV19 and TRBJ2-5; TRBD2 matches 9 bases. The V gene's germline CDR1 is LNHDA and CDR2 SQIVND (reference sequence). The CDR3 runs to 16 residues. Trimming took 4 bases from V and 0 from J; bases not matched to a gene: 6.

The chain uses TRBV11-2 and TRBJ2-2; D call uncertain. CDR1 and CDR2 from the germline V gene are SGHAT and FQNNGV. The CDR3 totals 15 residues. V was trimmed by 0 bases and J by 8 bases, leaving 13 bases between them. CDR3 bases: TGTGCCAGCAGCTTAGAAAGACTTACTTCAGGGGAGCTGTTTTTT. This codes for CASSLERLTSGELFF.

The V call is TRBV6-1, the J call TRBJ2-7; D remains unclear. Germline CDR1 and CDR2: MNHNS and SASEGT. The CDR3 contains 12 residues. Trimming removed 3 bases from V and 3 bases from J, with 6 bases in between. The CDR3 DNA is TGTGCCAGCAGTGACCCCAGCTACGAGCAGTACTTC. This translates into CASSDPSYEQYF.

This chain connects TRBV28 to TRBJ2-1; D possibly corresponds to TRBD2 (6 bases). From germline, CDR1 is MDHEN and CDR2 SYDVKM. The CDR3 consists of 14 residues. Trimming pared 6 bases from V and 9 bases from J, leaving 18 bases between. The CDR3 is CASRYGAGWAEQFF. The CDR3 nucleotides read TGTGCCAGCAGGTACGGAGCGGGTTGGGCTGAGCAGTTCTTC.

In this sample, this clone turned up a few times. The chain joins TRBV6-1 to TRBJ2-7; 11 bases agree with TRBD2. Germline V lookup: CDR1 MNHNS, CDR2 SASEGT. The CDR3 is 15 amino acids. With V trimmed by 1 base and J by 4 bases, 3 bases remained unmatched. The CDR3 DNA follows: TGTGCCAGCAGTGAAGTTAGCGGGAGGGGATACGAGCAGTACTTC. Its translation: CASSEVSGRGYEQYF.

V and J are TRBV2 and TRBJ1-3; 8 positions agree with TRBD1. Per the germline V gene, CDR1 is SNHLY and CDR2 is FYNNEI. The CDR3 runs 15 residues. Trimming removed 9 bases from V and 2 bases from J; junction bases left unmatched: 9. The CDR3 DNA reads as TGTGCCAGTAAAGACAGGGGAAAGACTGGAAACACCATATATTTT. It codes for CASKDRGKTGNTIYF.

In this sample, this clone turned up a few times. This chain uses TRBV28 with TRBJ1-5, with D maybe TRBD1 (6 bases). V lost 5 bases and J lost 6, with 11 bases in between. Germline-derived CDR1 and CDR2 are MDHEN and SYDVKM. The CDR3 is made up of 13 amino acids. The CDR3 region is CASSLRGRQPQHF. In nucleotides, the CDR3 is TGTGCCAGCAGTCTCAGGGGACGTCAGCCCCAGCATTTT.

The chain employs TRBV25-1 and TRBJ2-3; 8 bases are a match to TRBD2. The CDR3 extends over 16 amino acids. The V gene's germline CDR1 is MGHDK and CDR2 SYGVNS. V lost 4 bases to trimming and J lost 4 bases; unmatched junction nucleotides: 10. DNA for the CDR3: TGTGCCAGCAGTGGGCTAGCGGGTTTCGAGTCAGATACGCAGTATTTT. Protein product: CASSGLAGFESDTQYF. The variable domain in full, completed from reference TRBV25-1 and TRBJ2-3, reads EADIYQTPRYLVIGTGKKITLECSQTMGHDKMYWYQQDPGMELHLIHYSYGVNSTEKGDLSSESTVSRIRTEHFPLTLESARPSHTSQYLCASSGLAGFESDTQYFGPGTRLTVL.

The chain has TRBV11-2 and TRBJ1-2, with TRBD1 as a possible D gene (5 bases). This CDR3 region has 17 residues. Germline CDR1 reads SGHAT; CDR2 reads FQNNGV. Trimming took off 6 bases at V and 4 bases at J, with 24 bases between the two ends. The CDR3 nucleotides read TGTGCCAGCAGTCCGGTTCCGGGGGAGAGGGCCGCCTATGGCTACACCTTC. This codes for CASSPVPGERAAYGYTF.

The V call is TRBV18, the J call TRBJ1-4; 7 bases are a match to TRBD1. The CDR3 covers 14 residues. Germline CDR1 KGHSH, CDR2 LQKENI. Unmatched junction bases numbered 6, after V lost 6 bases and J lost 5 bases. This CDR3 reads CASSRTGENEKLFF. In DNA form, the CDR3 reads TGTGCCAGCTCGCGGACAGGTGAAAATGAAAAACTGTTTTTT.